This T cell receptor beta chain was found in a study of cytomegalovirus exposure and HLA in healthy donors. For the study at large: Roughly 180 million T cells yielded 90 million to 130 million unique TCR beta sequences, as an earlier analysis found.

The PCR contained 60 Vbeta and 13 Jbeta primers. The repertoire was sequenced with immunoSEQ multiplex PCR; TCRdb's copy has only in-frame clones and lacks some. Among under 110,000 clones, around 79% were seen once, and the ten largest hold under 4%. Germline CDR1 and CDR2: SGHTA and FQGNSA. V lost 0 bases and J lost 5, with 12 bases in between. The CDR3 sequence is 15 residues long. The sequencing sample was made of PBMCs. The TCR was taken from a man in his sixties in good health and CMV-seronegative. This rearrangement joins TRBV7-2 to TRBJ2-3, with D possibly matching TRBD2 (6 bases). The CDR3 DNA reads TGTGCCAGCAGCTTAGCTACCCGGGGAGGAGATACGCAGTATTTT. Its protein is CASSLATRGGDTQYF.